This T cell receptor beta chain was obtained from a study of PD-1 blockade in classical Hodgkin lymphoma. Every patient experienced relapse after autologous stem cell transplantation, and brentuximab vedotin exposure varied. The protocol was immunoSEQ multiplex PCR, while the TCRdb copy is restricted to in-frame clones and leaves out a portion. The sample holds about 11,000 clones, 60% to 80% seen once. Sample: peripheral blood mononuclear cells (PBMCs), taken before the second cycle of nivolumab. The TCR was taken from a human donor with classical Hodgkin lymphoma.

The CDR3 coding sequence is TGCGCCAGCAGCAGTAGCCGGGACAGGGGGCGCAGTTCTTTAGGCTACACCTTC. Residues: CASSSSRDRGRSSLGYTF. The chain combines TRBV5-1 with TRBJ1-2; 12 bases are a match to TRBD1. Germline V gene data show CDR1 as SGHRS and CDR2 as YFSETQ. With 4 bases clipped from V and 8 bases from J, the junction kept 18 bases outside the gene matches. The CDR3 is 18 amino acids.